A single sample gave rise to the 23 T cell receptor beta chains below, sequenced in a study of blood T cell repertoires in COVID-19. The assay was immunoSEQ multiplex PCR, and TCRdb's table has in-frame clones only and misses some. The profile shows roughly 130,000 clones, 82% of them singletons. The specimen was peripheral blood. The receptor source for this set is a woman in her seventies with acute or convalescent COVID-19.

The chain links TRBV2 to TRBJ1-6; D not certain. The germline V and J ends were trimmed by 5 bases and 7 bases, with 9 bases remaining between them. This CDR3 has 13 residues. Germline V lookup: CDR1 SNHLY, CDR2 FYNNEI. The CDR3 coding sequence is TGTGCCAGCAGTCGGTCCCGAAATTCACCCCTCCACTTT. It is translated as CASSRSRNSPLHF.

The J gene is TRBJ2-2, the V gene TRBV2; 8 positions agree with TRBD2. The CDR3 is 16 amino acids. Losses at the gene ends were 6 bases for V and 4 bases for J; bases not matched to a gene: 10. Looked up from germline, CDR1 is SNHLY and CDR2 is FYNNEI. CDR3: CASSALAGGRTGELFF. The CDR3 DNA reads TGTGCCAGCAGCGCACTCGCGGGGGGACGCACCGGGGAGCTGTTTTTT.

CDR3: CASLLDRNQETQYF. CDR3 nucleotide sequence: TGTGCCAGCCTTCTCGACAGAAACCAAGAGACCCAGTACTTC. J is TRBJ2-5 and V is TRBV2; tentatively, D is TRBD1 (5 bases). Germline V gives CDR1 SNHLY, CDR2 FYNNEI. The CDR3 contains 14 residues. Between the trimmed V and J ends, which lost 8 bases and 0 bases, there was a span of 13 bases.

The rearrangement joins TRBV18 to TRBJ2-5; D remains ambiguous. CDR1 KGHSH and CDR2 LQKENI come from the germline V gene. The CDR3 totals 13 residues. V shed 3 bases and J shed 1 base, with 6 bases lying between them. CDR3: CASSPEIQETQYF. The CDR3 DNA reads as TGTGCCAGCTCACCCGAGATCCAAGAGACCCAGTACTTC.

CDR3 nucleotide sequence: TGTGCCAGCAGCTTGGCGGTTTATGGCTACACCTTC. It yields the protein CASSLAVYGYTF. The J gene is TRBJ1-2, the V gene TRBV5-6; D gene ambiguous. The CDR3 is made up of 12 amino acids. Trimming shortened V by 0 bases and J by 5 bases, and 5 bases separated the two germline ends. Germline CDR1 and CDR2: SGHDT and YYEEEE.

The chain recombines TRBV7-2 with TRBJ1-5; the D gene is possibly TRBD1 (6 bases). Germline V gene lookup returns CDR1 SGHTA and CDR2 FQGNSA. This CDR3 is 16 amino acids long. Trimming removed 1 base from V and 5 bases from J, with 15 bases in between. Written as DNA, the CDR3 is TGTGCCAGCAGCTTAGTCGGGTCAGGGGTGGATCAGCCCCAGCATTTT. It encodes CASSLVGSGVDQPQHF.

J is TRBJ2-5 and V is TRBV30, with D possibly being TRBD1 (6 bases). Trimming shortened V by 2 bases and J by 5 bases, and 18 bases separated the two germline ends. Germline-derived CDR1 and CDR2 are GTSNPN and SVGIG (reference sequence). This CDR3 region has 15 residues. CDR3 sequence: CAWSPVLGASETQYF. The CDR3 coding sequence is TGTGCCTGGAGTCCGGTGTTGGGGGCCAGCGAGACCCAGTACTTC.

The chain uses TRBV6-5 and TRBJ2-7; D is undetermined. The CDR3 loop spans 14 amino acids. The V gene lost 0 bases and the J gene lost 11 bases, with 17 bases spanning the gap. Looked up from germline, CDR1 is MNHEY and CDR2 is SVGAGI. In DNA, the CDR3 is TGTGCCAGCAGTTACTCGGTTGACTCCTTAGAAGAGTACTTC. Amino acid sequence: CASSYSVDSLEEYF.

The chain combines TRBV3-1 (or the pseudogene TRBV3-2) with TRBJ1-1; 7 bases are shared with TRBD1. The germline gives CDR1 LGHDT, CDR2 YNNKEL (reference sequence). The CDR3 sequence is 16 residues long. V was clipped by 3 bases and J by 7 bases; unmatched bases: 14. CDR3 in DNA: TGTGCCAGCAGCCACTCCCTCGGCAGGGGGACGGATGAAGCTTTCTTT. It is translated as CASSHSLGRGTDEAFF.

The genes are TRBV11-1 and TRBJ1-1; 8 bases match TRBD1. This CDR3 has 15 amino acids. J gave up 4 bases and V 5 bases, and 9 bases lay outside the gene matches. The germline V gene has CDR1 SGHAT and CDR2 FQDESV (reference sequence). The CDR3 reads CASSPDRAGLTEAFF. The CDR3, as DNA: TGTGCCAGCAGCCCGGACAGGGCCGGCCTCACTGAAGCTTTCTTT.

The CDR3 DNA is TGTGCCAGCAGCTTAAGCGGGGGGGCCACCACCGGGGAGCTGTTTTTT. Residues: CASSLSGGATTGELFF. This chain connects TRBV7-7 to TRBJ2-2; TRBD2 aligns across 10 bases. CDR3 length: 16 amino acids. V dropped 2 bases and J dropped 4; count of bases not matched to a gene: 4. Germline CDR1 reads SSHAT; CDR2 reads FNYEAQ (reference sequence).

This chain's CDR3 is CASSRTGGNTEAFF. The CDR3 DNA sequence: TGCGCCAGCAGCAGGACAGGGGGTAACACTGAAGCTTTCTTT. The V gene is TRBV5-1, the J gene TRBJ1-1; 10 bases fit TRBD1. With V trimmed by 4 bases and J by 2 bases, 2 bases remained unmatched. This CDR3 region has 14 residues. CDR1 is SGHRS and CDR2 is YFSETQ in the germline V gene.

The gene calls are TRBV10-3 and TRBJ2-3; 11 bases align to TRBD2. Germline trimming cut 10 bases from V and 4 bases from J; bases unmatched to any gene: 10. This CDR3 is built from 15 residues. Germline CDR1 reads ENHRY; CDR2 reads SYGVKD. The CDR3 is CATHPSGGLSDTQYF. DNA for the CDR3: TGTGCCACACACCCTAGCGGGGGGCTCTCAGATACGCAGTATTTT.

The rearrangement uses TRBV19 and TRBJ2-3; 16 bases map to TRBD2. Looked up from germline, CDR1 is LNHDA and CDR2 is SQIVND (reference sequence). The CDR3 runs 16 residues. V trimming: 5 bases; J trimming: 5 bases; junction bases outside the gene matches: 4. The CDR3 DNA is TGTGCCAGTAGTCTGGGACTAGCGGGGGGGCTAGATACGCAGTATTTT. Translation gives CASSLGLAGGLDTQYF.

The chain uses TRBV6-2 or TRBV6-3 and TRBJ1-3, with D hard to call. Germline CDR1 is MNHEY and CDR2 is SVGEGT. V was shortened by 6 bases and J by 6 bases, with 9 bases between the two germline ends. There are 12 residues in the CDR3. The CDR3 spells CASSEVPNTIYF. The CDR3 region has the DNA TGTGCCAGCAGCGAGGTCCCAAACACCATATATTTT.

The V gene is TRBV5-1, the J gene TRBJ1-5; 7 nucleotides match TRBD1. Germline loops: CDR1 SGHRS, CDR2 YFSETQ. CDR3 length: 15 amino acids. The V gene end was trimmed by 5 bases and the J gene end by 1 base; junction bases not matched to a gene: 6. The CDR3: CASRTGTDSNQPQHF. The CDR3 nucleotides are TGCGCCAGCAGGACAGGGACAGACAGCAATCAGCCCCAGCATTTT.

CDR3 coding DNA: TGTGCCAGCACTACGGGGGGAAACTATGGCTACACCTTC. Translated: CASTTGGNYGYTF. The rearrangement links TRBV25-1 to TRBJ1-2, with D possibly matching TRBD1 (5 bases). The V end was cut by 7 bases, the J end by 2 bases, with 11 bases between. This CDR3 comprises 13 residues. The germline V gene encodes CDR1 MGHDK and CDR2 SYGVNS.

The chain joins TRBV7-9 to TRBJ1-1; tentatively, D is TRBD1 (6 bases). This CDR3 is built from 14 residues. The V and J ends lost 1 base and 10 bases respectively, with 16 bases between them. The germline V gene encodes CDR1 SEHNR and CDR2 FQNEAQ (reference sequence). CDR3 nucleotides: TGTGCCAGCAGCTTAGAAGGACGGCTGACAGGAGCTTTCTTT. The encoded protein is CASSLEGRLTGAFF.

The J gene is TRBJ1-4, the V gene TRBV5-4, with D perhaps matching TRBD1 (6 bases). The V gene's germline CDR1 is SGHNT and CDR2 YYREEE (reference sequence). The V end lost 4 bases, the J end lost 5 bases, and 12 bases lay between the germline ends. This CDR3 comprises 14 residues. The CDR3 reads CASSQDRRNEKLFF. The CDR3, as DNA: TGTGCCAGCAGCCAGGACAGAAGGAATGAAAAACTGTTTTTT.

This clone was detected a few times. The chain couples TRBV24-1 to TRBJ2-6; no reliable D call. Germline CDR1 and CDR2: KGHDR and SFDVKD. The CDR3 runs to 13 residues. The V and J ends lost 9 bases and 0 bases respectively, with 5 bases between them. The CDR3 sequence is CATSSSGANVLTF. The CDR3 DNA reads TGTGCCACCTCCTCCTCTGGGGCCAACGTCCTGACTTTC.

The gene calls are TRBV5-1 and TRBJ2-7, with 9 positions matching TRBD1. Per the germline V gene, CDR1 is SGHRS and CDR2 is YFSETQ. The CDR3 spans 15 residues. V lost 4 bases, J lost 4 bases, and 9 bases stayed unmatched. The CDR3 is CASSQTGGFEYEQYF. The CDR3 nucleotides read TGCGCCAGCAGCCAGACAGGGGGATTTGAGTACGAGCAGTACTTC.

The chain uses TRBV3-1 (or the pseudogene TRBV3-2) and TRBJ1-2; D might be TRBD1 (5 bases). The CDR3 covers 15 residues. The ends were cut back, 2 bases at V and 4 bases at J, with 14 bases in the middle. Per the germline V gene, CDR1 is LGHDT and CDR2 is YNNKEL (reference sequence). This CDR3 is CASSQRQLTLYGYTF. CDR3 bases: TGTGCCAGCAGCCAAAGACAGCTCACTCTCTATGGCTACACCTTC.

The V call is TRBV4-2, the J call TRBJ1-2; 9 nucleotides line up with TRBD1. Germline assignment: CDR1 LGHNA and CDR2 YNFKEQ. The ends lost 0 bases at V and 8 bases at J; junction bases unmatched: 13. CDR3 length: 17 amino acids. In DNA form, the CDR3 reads TGTGCCAGCAGCCAAGATTTACGGGACAGGGTGATCGACGGCTACACCTTC. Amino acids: CASSQDLRDRVIDGYTF.